This entry describes one T cell receptor beta chain. Its antigen is currently unknown. This sample stems from a study of ipilimumab plus nivolumab after autologous stem cell transplantation. Study-wide results and caveats: The authors say TCR, Treg and microbiome findings warrant further study.

CDR1 and CDR2 (germline): MNHEY, SMNVEV (reference sequence). V lost 3 bases to trimming and J lost 2 bases; unmatched junction nucleotides: 7. CDR3 length: 17 residues. The method was immunoSEQ multiplex PCR; TCRdb's version includes in-frame clones alone and lacks a portion of them. The sample lists roughly 12,000 clones; under 80% were seen once. Starting 14 to 28 days after autologous transplant, ipilimumab 1 mg/kg was given. The genes are TRBV27 and TRBJ2-2; 9 bases are shared with TRBD2. The clonotype was recovered from a male donor with multiple myeloma. Here the sequenced sample was PBMCs, taken in a trial of ipilimumab plus nivolumab as post-transplant consolidation. The DNA for the CDR3 is TGTGCCAGCAGTTTGACACTAGCGGGTCTAAACACCGGGGAGCTGTTTTTT. Protein product: CASSLTLAGLNTGELFF.